This T cell receptor beta chain came from a study of blood T cells in healthy people across ages. A sample-barcoded 5' primer and a J-beta primer mix were used in a second PCR of roughly 7 to 11 cycles. TCRdb analysed the 5' RACE reads with MiXCR anew, one entry per CDR3 protein. The table includes roughly 1,000,000 distinct CDR3 sequences, approximately 25% detected once. The CDR3 has 15 residues. With 3 bases clipped from V and 3 bases from J, the junction kept 0 bases outside the gene matches. Separately, the same data were catalogued under a study of T cells of mothers and their children. From that paper: Healthy Caucasian mothers, three in number, and their six children were the donors.

The sequencing input was blood. This chain connects TRBV12-3 or TRBV12-4 to TRBJ2-5; 14 bases are a match to TRBD2. The sequence came from a girl aged 2 to 10 in good health. The CDR3 DNA reads as TGTGCCAGCAGTTTGACTAGCGGGGGGGAAGAGACCCAGTACTTC. Translating gives CASSLTSGGEETQYF.